This T cell receptor (beta chain) was obtained from a study of cytomegalovirus exposure and HLA in healthy donors. PCR primers comprised 60 Vbeta and 13 Jbeta primers. Sequencing used immunoSEQ multiplex PCR; TCRdb keeps in-frame clones, though not all of them. There are 80,000 or so clones in the sample; 72% occur only once, and over 8.5% lies in the top ten. The study's findings and limits: By HLA locus, TCR association rates varied in a later analysis, with DRB1 showing the most and HLA-C the fewest. It was reported that TCR beta sequences correctly inferred the HLA-A and HLA-B alleles for most subjects. Apart from CMV serostatus, no immune exposure information was available. Many donors shared some public TCRs, even though most TCR sequences were rare.

Germline-derived CDR1 and CDR2 are WNHNN and SYGVQD (reference sequence). V shed 3 bases and J 5 bases; nucleotides not matched to a gene: 3. The CDR3 length is 14 residues. Notes on this clone: Antigen specificity is unknown.

The gene calls are TRBV10-1 and TRBJ2-7; 11 bases map to TRBD1. Material for sequencing was PBMCs. This TCR was sampled from a woman in her forties in good health and CMV-seropositive. In DNA form, the CDR3 reads TGCGCCAGCAGTGAACCGGGACAGGGGGACGAGCAGTACTTC. This encodes CASSEPGQGDEQYF.